What follows describes a single T cell receptor beta chain. This entry belongs to a study of OX40 agonist ivuxolimab in advanced cancers. Assay used: immunoSEQ multiplex PCR; TCRdb lists only in-frame clones, some missing. This sample has tens of thousands of clones, with 65% to 85% found just once. This receptor was taken from an adult with an advanced solid tumor such as melanoma, head and neck, liver or kidney cancer. Material: CD4+ or CD8+ T cells sorted from blood, obtained in a trial of the OX40 agonist ivuxolimab.

CDR3 sequence: CATSRDPGGRETQYF. The CDR3, as DNA: TGTGCCACCAGCAGAGATCCGGGGGGCCGAGAGACCCAGTACTTC. V gene TRBV15 combines with J gene TRBJ2-5; tentative D call: TRBD2 (7 bases). With 0 bases removed from V and 4 bases from J, the gap between germline ends came to 12 bases. The germline gives CDR1 LNHNV, CDR2 YYDKDF (reference sequence). The CDR3 has 15 residues.